This passage covers 8 T cell receptor beta chains from one sample sequenced in a study of cytomegalovirus exposure and HLA in healthy donors. The PCR employed 60 Vbeta primers together with 13 Jbeta primers. The data were produced by immunoSEQ multiplex PCR, yet TCRdb's version contains in-frame clones alone and is incomplete. The sample includes around 190,000 clones. Sequencing was carried out using PBMCs. The source is a woman in her thirties in good health and CMV-seropositive.

The rearrangement links TRBV7-9 to TRBJ1-1; possibly TRBD1 for D (5 bases). Germline V gives CDR1 SEHNR, CDR2 FQNEAQ (reference sequence). V shed 0 bases and J shed 3 bases, with 11 bases lying between them. CDR3 length equals 15 residues. DNA for the CDR3: TGTGCCAGCAGCTTAGCGACAGCCCTAGACACTGAAGCTTTCTTT. Translated: CASSLATALDTEAFF.

The chain couples TRBV2 to TRBJ1-2; 10 bases map to TRBD1. The CDR3 sequence is 17 residues long. CDR1 SNHLY and CDR2 FYNNEI come from the germline V gene. V was pared by 8 bases and J by 6 bases, with 18 bases of the junction left unmatched. CDR3 coding DNA: TGTGCCAGCCCTACCGCGTCCACGGGACAGGGGAGGGATGGCTACACCTTC. Residues: CASPTASTGQGRDGYTF.

The chain combines TRBV6-6 with TRBJ1-1, with a tentative D call TRBD1 (5 bases). CDR1 and CDR2 from the germline V gene are MNHNY and SVGAGI (reference sequence). V lost 0 bases, J lost 4 bases, and 12 bases lay in between. The CDR3 length is 15 residues. The CDR3 coding sequence is TGTGCCAGCAGTTACTCGACCGGCGGGGGCACTGAAGCTTTCTTT. Encoded protein: CASSYSTGGGTEAFF.

This chain links TRBV28 with TRBJ1-2; D is possibly TRBD1 (5 bases). V shed 10 bases and J shed 1 base, with 16 bases lying between them. There are 14 residues in the CDR3. Germline CDR1 and CDR2: MDHEN and SYDVKM. This chain's CDR3 is CAITSGTDNYGYTF. CDR3 in DNA: TGTGCCATCACCTCGGGGACTGATAACTATGGCTACACCTTC.

The J gene is TRBJ1-6, the V gene TRBV4-1; 9 nucleotides agree with TRBD1. CDR3 length: 15 residues. Per germline, CDR1 MGHRA and CDR2 YSYEKL. V shed 5 bases, J shed 8 bases, and the junction held 7 bases outside the gene matches. The CDR3 sequence: CASSAPGQGDSPLHF. DNA of the CDR3: TGCGCCAGCAGCGCTCCGGGACAGGGAGATTCACCCCTCCACTTT.

The V gene is TRBV28, the J gene TRBJ1-1; 9 positions match TRBD1. Germline lookup yields CDR1 MDHEN and CDR2 SYDVKM. The CDR3 contains 19 residues. J gave up 1 base and V 3 bases, and 15 bases lay outside the gene matches. DNA of the CDR3: TGTGCCAGCAGTTTGTGGACAGGGGAAATTAGGTCCCGGAACACTGAAGCTTTCTTT. It yields the protein CASSLWTGEIRSRNTEAFF.

The V and J genes are TRBV4-2 and TRBJ1-6; D gene unclear. The CDR3 runs to 14 residues. Germline CDR1 LGHNA, CDR2 YNFKEQ. Trimming took off 8 bases at V and 5 bases at J, with 13 bases between the two ends. For the CDR3, the DNA is TGTGCCAGCGGACTCGGGCCGGATAATTCACCCCTCCACTTT. Protein sequence: CASGLGPDNSPLHF.

The V gene is TRBV29-1, the J gene TRBJ1-2, with no clear D. Per the germline V gene, CDR1 is SQVTM and CDR2 is ANQGSEA. This CDR3 spans 12 amino acids. V was pared by 3 bases and J by 6 bases, with 11 bases between. CDR3 in DNA: TGCAGCGTTGATCGAGGATTGGATGGCTACACCTTC. Residues: CSVDRGLDGYTF.